This TCR beta chain appears in the sequencing data of a study of blood T cell repertoires in COVID-19. Between the trimmed V and J ends, which lost 6 bases and 3 bases, there was a span of 18 bases. This CDR3 has 15 amino acids. The germline gives CDR1 SGHRS, CDR2 YFSETQ. Data came from immunoSEQ multiplex PCR; TCRdb stores just in-frame clones and leaves some out. The sample yields around 190,000 clones, 88% seen once. The specimen sequenced was peripheral blood. The rearrangement joins TRBV5-1 to TRBJ1-2; TRBD1 is a possible D gene (6 bases). The TCR sequence derives from a man aged 25 to 40 with acute or convalescent COVID-19. The CDR3 DNA sequence: TGCGCCAGCAAGGTAGACGAGGGGGAGCACTATGGCTACACCTTC. It translates to CASKVDEGEHYGYTF.